These 27 T cell receptor beta chains were all obtained from the same sample, sequenced in a study of T cell repertoires in cytomegalovirus infection. TCRdb fed the reads into MiXCR, producing one record per CDR3 protein. The table shows 630,000 or so distinct CDR3 sequences, with more than 20% occurring only once. Sequencing was carried out using CD8+ T cells from PBMCs. These receptors originate from a human donor in good health (CMV status not recorded). Some clones in this sample may be carry-over from other donors' samples.

This clonotype was seen at least ten times. V usage is TRBV7-9 and J usage is TRBJ1-3; perhaps TRBD1 as D (5 bases). Trimming took 0 bases from V and 3 from J, leaving 6 bases between them. Per germline, CDR1 SEHNR and CDR2 FQNEAQ (reference sequence). The CDR3 has 14 amino acids. As DNA, the CDR3 is TGTGCCAGCAGCTTAGCAGACAGTGGAAACACCATATATTTT. It translates to CASSLADSGNTIYF.

This clonotype turned up a few times. This rearrangement joins TRBV6-1 to TRBJ2-5; TRBD2 might be the D (5 bases). Germline V gene sequence: CDR1 MNHNS, CDR2 SASEGT. The CDR3 contains 12 residues. With 4 bases removed from V and 7 bases from J, the gap between germline ends came to 10 bases. DNA of the CDR3: TGTGCCAGCAGTGCCTACGAGGGGACCCAGTACTTC. This codes for CASSAYEGTQYF.

In this sample, this clonotype turned up many times. The chain recombines TRBV7-9 with TRBJ2-7; D gene ambiguous. The CDR3 totals 12 residues. Germline V gives CDR1 SEHNR, CDR2 FQNEAQ (reference sequence). The V and J ends lost 3 bases and 6 bases respectively, with 9 bases between them. The CDR3 loop reads CASSLTPAEQYF. The CDR3 DNA reads TGTGCCAGCAGCTTGACCCCGGCCGAGCAGTACTTC. Full variable domain (missing parts from reference TRBV7-9 and TRBJ2-7): DTGVSQNPRHKITKRGQNVTFRCDPISEHNRLYWYRQTLGQGPEFLTYFQNEAQLEKSRLLSDRFSAERPKGSFSTLEIQRTEQGDSAMYLCASSLTPAEQYFGPGTRLTVT.

The V call is TRBV6-6, the J call TRBJ2-1; TRBD2 matches at 9 bases. CDR1 is MNHNY, CDR2 SVGAGI, per germline (reference sequence). The V and J ends lost 6 bases and 6 bases, in that order; junction bases with no gene match: 12. The CDR3 is 16 amino acids. In nucleotides, the CDR3 is TGTGCCAGCAGCTTCCCCGGGGGGCGGGGGGGCAATGAGCAGTTCTTC. Protein product: CASSFPGGRGGNEQFF.

The chain recombines TRBV3-1 with TRBJ2-7; D unclear. Trimming removed 0 bases from V and 5 bases from J, with 8 bases in between. In germline, CDR1 is LGHDT, CDR2 YNNKEL (reference sequence). CDR3 size: 13 residues. CDR3 bases: TGTGCCAGCAGCCAAGAGGAAGGAGACGAGCAGTACTTC. Its translation: CASSQEEGDEQYF.

The gene calls are TRBV27 and TRBJ2-1, with D possibly being TRBD2 (6 bases). The germline gives CDR1 MNHEY, CDR2 SMNVEV (reference sequence). V lost 5 bases and J lost 3, with 17 bases in between. This CDR3 spans 16 amino acids. CDR3 nucleotides: TGTGCCAGCAGTCCACTGGACGGGAGTTTCTACAATGAGCAGTTCTTC. It translates to CASSPLDGSFYNEQFF.

The CDR3 loop reads CASSIEPVGKNIQYF. The CDR3 DNA reads as TGTGCCAGTAGTATCGAGCCAGTGGGCAAAAACATTCAGTACTTC. The gene calls are TRBV19 and TRBJ2-4; D is undetermined. This CDR3 spans 15 amino acids. Per the germline V gene, CDR1 is LNHDA and CDR2 is SQIVND (reference sequence). The V gene lost 3 bases and the J gene lost 3 bases, with 12 bases spanning the gap.

As regards this clonotype: At one end the junction does not follow the germline gene, possibly because of a read error. The chain uses TRBV6-8 and TRBJ1-2; D ambiguous. The CDR3 totals 12 residues. Germline V gene lookup returns CDR1 MNHGY and CDR2 SAAAGT. CDR3 sequence (DNA): TGTGTCAGCTCTCCAGGCATCTATGGCTACACCTTC. Amino acids: CVSSPGIYGYTF.

This rearrangement joins TRBV7-4 to TRBJ1-1, with D maybe TRBD1 (6 bases). Germline loops: CDR1 SGHVT, CDR2 SQSDAQ. This CDR3 spans 14 amino acids. V shed 4 bases and J shed 7 bases, with 16 bases lying between them. The CDR3 is CASSSLTGWYEAFF. CDR3 sequence (DNA): TGTGCCAGCAGCTCTTTGACAGGATGGTATGAAGCTTTCTTT.

Many counts were recorded for this clonotype. The chain is built from TRBV7-9 and TRBJ1-3, with unresolved D. Germline V gene lookup returns CDR1 SEHNR and CDR2 FQNEAQ (reference sequence). This CDR3 has 11 residues. As DNA, the CDR3 is TGTGCTTTCCGGGCCGGAAACACCATATATTTT. Its translation: CAFRAGNTIYF.

Notes on this clonotype: A read error may be the cause here, since a much bigger clone is one base away. This chain joins TRBV7-9 and TRBJ2-2; a possible D gene is TRBD2 (6 bases). The CDR3 is 14 amino acids. CDR1 and CDR2 from the germline V gene are SEHNR and FQNEAQ (reference sequence). The CDR3 nucleotides read TGTGTCAGCAGCCGGGGGAGTATCCCCGGGGAGCTGTTTTTT. Translating gives CVSSRGSIPGELFF.

Note on this clonotype: This clone may be a read error of a much larger clone one base away. The chain uses TRBV7-6 and TRBJ2-1; D could derive from TRBD1 or TRBD2 (5 bases each). The CDR3 covers 16 residues. Germline V gives CDR1 SGHVS, CDR2 FNYEAQ. The CDR3 coding sequence is TGTGCCAACAGCCCTCTCCTCTGGGGGAAACACGATGAGCAGTTCTTC. Translated, it gives CANSPLLWGKHDEQFF.

The rearrangement links TRBV2 to TRBJ1-2; D is ambiguous. Trimming took off 4 bases at V and 1 base at J, with 13 bases between the two ends. Germline lookup yields CDR1 SNHLY and CDR2 FYNNEI. The CDR3 covers 15 residues. In DNA form, the CDR3 reads TGTGCCAGCAGTGTGGTAGGAGAATTTAACTATGGCTACACCTTC. Protein product: CASSVVGEFNYGYTF.

The chain joins TRBV5-5 to TRBJ1-2, with D hard to call. Trimming left V 1 base short and J 0 bases short, with 7 bases between. The germline CDR1 and CDR2 sequences are SGHKS and YYEKEE (reference sequence). This CDR3 has 14 residues. The CDR3, as DNA: TGTGCCAGCAGCTTGATGTCAGCTAACTATGGCTACACCTTC. Amino acids: CASSLMSANYGYTF.

This clonotype was detected many times. The chain couples TRBV12-5 to TRBJ2-1; 9 bases map to TRBD1. Per germline, CDR1 LGHNT and CDR2 FRNRAP. Trimming removed 6 bases from V and 2 bases from J; junction bases left unmatched: 14. This CDR3 is built from 18 residues. The CDR3 DNA is TGTGCTAGTGGCGACGGGACAGGGACCCCTGGGGCCTACAATGAGCAGTTCTTC. Translated, it gives CASGDGTGTPGAYNEQFF.

A few counts support this clonotype. This chain links TRBV2 with TRBJ1-2; D remains unclear. This CDR3 has 12 amino acids. With 7 bases removed from V and 5 bases from J, the gap between germline ends came to 11 bases. Germline CDR1 SNHLY, CDR2 FYNNEI. CDR3 sequence reads: CASKAGVYGYTF. In DNA, the CDR3 is TGTGCCAGCAAGGCTGGTGTATATGGCTACACCTTC.

This chain joins TRBV18 and TRBJ1-1; 8 bases are shared with TRBD1. The CDR3 sequence is 16 residues long. Germline V lookup: CDR1 KGHSH, CDR2 LQKENI. The V gene end was trimmed by 2 bases and the J gene end by 0 bases; junction bases not matched to a gene: 5. Here the CDR3 DNA reads TGTGCCAGCTCACCAGGGACAGGATTAATGAACACTGAAGCTTTCTTT. Translated, it gives CASSPGTGLMNTEAFF.

This clonotype was seen only a few times. V and J are TRBV6-4 and TRBJ2-5, with 7 positions matching TRBD2. CDR3 length: 14 residues. Unmatched junction bases numbered 6, after V lost 3 bases and J lost 5 bases. The germline V gene has CDR1 MRHNA and CDR2 SNTAGT. CDR3 residues: CASSEVGGDETQYF. The DNA for the CDR3 is TGTGCCAGCAGTGAAGTGGGGGGGGATGAGACCCAGTACTTC.

This clonotype was picked up many times. The chain carries TRBV7-6 and TRBJ2-3; TRBD1 matches 7 bases. The V gene end was trimmed by 5 bases and the J gene end by 5 bases; junction bases not matched to a gene: 7. This CDR3 is built from 14 residues. Germline-derived CDR1 and CDR2 are SGHVS and FNYEAQ. The CDR3 coding sequence is TGTGCCAGCAGCCCACGGGACAGTAAAGATACGCAGTATTTT. Amino acids: CASSPRDSKDTQYF.

In its sample, this clonotype was seen a few times. This rearrangement joins TRBV6-6 to TRBJ2-7; no clear D gene. The V end was cut by 1 base, the J end by 2 bases, with 12 bases between. Looked up from germline, CDR1 is MNHNY and CDR2 is SVGAGI (reference sequence). This CDR3 region has 15 residues. CDR3 nucleotide sequence: TGTGCCAGCAGTTACTTTGGGGAAACAGCCTACGAGCAGTACTTC. Protein product: CASSYFGETAYEQYF.

The chain employs TRBV5-4 and TRBJ2-2; D is perhaps TRBD1 (6 bases). The CDR3 totals 15 residues. Trimming shortened V by 4 bases and J by 1 base, and 11 bases separated the two germline ends. Germline V gene lookup returns CDR1 SGHNT and CDR2 YYREEE (reference sequence). The CDR3 sequence: CASSAGTMNTGELFF. Written as DNA, the CDR3 is TGTGCCAGCAGCGCAGGGACAATGAACACCGGGGAGCTGTTTTTT.

This clonotype was found a few times. The chain couples TRBV29-1 to TRBJ2-5; TRBD1 matches at 7 bases. The CDR3 is made up of 12 amino acids. After removal of 7 bases from V and 5 bases from J, the junction contained 7 bases not matched to a gene. Germline CDR1 SQVTM, CDR2 ANQGSEA. The CDR3 loop is CSDWTGVETQYF. CDR3 nucleotides: TGCAGCGACTGGACAGGAGTGGAGACCCAGTACTTC.

This sequence joins TRBV6-1 and TRBJ1-3; D gene uncertain. Germline loops: CDR1 MNHNS, CDR2 SASEGT. Trimming left V 2 bases short and J 0 bases short, with 5 bases between. The CDR3 spans 14 residues. The CDR3 loop reads CASSELRSGNTIYF. CDR3 DNA: TGTGCCAGCAGTGAATTACGCTCTGGAAACACCATATATTTT.

In this sample, this clonotype turned up many times. The chain is built from TRBV7-2 and TRBJ2-7, with 9 bases aligning to TRBD1. Per the germline V gene, CDR1 is SGHTA and CDR2 is FQGNSA. The J segment lost 4 bases and the V segment lost 4 bases, leaving 2 bases of the junction unmatched. This CDR3 is built from 13 residues. CDR3 protein: CASSWDRAYEQYV. The CDR3 DNA is TGTGCCAGCAGCTGGGACAGGGCATACGAGCAGTACGTC.

As concerns this clonotype: A junction boundary mismatches the germline segment, possibly from a read error. The chain links TRBV20-1 to TRBJ2-1; D perhaps matches TRBD2 (7 bases). Germline V lookup: CDR1 DFQATT, CDR2 SNEGSKA (reference sequence). The CDR3 is made up of 16 amino acids. The DNA for the CDR3 is TGCTGTGCTAGAGATCTGGTGGGGGGGCCCAACAATGAGCAGTTCTTC. This encodes CCARDLVGGPNNEQFF.

V and J are TRBV28 and TRBJ2-3; possibly TRBD1 for D (6 bases). Germline CDR1 reads MDHEN; CDR2 reads SYDVKM. This CDR3 region has 14 residues. Deletions cut 3 bases from V and 11 bases from J, with 18 bases between. CDR3: CASSFVIGGRVQYF. CDR3 nucleotides: TGTGCCAGCAGTTTTGTTATAGGGGGTCGGGTGCAGTATTTT.

A word on this clonotype: A much more abundant neighbour one base away suggests this may be a read error. This sequence joins TRBV7-6 and TRBJ2-5; the D call may be TRBD1 or TRBD2 (5 bases each). Germline CDR1 SGHVS, CDR2 FNYEAQ. CDR3 length: 14 amino acids. DNA for the CDR3: TGTGCCGGCAGCACGCCGGGGCGGAAAGAGACCCAGTACTTC. This codes for CAGSTPGRKETQYF.